What follows are 10 T cell receptor beta chains derived from one specimen sequenced in a study of response to subunit inactivated influenza vaccine. TCRdb reanalysed the RT-PCR reads using MiXCR and keeps one entry per CDR3 protein. The table records 500,000 to 550,000 distinct CDR3 sequences, under 25% of them present only once. These data were also filed under a second study, of T cells expressing NK-cell markers. That study adds: Scientists made TCR beta cDNA using 5'RACE template switching with UMIs.

The material sequenced was CD4+ T cells sorted from PBMCs, taken 11 to 12 days after vaccination. The receptor source for this set is a man in his forties or fifties who received an inactivated influenza vaccine.

In DNA, the CDR3 is TGCAGTGCTATCGGTAGCGGGTCGAGTCAAGAGACCCAGTACTTC. This gives the protein CSAIGSGSSQETQYF. The chain couples TRBV20-1 to TRBJ2-5; 7 bases are a match to TRBD2. This CDR3 region has 15 residues. Germline lookup yields CDR1 DFQATT and CDR2 SNEGSKA (reference sequence). J was trimmed by 2 bases and V by 4 bases; bases with no gene match: 10.

A single count supports this clonotype. The chain's CDR3 is CASTPPRGLVNEQFF. The CDR3, as DNA: TGTGCCAGCACCCCGCCTCGGGGGCTAGTCAATGAGCAGTTCTTC. The chain couples TRBV6-2 or TRBV6-3 to TRBJ2-1; D is possibly TRBD1 or TRBD2 (6 bases each). V was cut by 7 bases and J by 6 bases, with 19 bases left in between. Germline V gene lookup returns CDR1 MNHEY and CDR2 SVGEGT. This CDR3 comprises 15 residues.

The CDR3 coding sequence is TGCAGTGCTACACGGGGGGGCCTTCCCAATGAGCAGTTCTTC. Protein sequence: CSATRGGLPNEQFF. The chain uses TRBV20-1 and TRBJ2-1; 8 nucleotides line up with TRBD2. Per germline, CDR1 DFQATT and CDR2 SNEGSKA (reference sequence). Losses at the gene ends were 4 bases for V and 6 bases for J; bases not matched to a gene: 8. This CDR3 comprises 14 residues.

This clonotype came up a few times. The V and J genes are TRBV12-3 or TRBV12-4 and TRBJ2-3; TRBD2 aligns across 14 bases. This CDR3 spans 18 amino acids. V dropped 6 bases and J dropped 3; count of bases not matched to a gene: 11. CDR3 nucleotide sequence: TGTGCCAGCAGGACCCGAGGACTAGCGGGGGGTAGGACAGATACGCAGTATTTT. Translating gives CASRTRGLAGGRTDTQYF.

The chain links TRBV27 to TRBJ2-1; no firm D call. V gave up 5 bases and J gave up 4 bases, with 9 bases separating them. CDR1 MNHEY and CDR2 SMNVEV come from the germline V gene (reference sequence). The CDR3 length is 13 residues. CDR3 nucleotide sequence: TGTGCCAGCAGTCCTACTCTGTACAATGAGCAGTTCTTC. As protein: CASSPTLYNEQFF.

This clonotype was recorded at least ten times. The chain combines TRBV7-9 with TRBJ1-1, with D possibly matching TRBD1 (6 bases). Germline CDR1 reads SEHNR; CDR2 reads FQNEAQ (reference sequence). Trimming left V 4 bases short and J 4 bases short, with 10 bases between. The CDR3 is made up of 13 amino acids. The CDR3 region is CASSSQGPTEAFF. CDR3 nucleotide sequence: TGTGCCAGCAGCTCTCAGGGGCCCACTGAAGCTTTCTTT.

This clonotype appeared a few times. This chain links TRBV5-6 with TRBJ1-2; D is ambiguous. The V and J ends lost 1 base and 5 bases respectively, with 9 bases between them. Germline V gene lookup returns CDR1 SGHDT and CDR2 YYEEEE. The CDR3 runs 13 residues. The CDR3 region is CASSLRAFYGYTF. DNA of the CDR3: TGTGCCAGCAGCTTGCGGGCTTTTTATGGCTACACCTTC.

There are a few counts of this clonotype. The V gene is TRBV6-1, the J gene TRBJ1-4, with 8 bases identical to TRBD1. This CDR3 comprises 13 residues. Germline CDR1 and CDR2: MNHNS and SASEGT. With V trimmed by 6 bases and J by 8 bases, 5 bases remained unmatched. Here the CDR3 reads CASRGQGHEKLFF. Written as DNA, the CDR3 is TGTGCCAGCAGAGGACAGGGCCACGAAAAACTGTTTTTT.

The rearrangement links TRBV24-1 to TRBJ2-1, with D possibly TRBD2 on 6 matching bases. This CDR3 contains 13 residues. V lost 7 bases and J 6 bases, leaving 12 bases between the germline ends. Looked up from germline, CDR1 is KGHDR and CDR2 is SFDVKD. CDR3 region: CATRDPGGNEQFF. CDR3 DNA: TGTGCCACCAGGGACCCCGGGGGCAATGAGCAGTTCTTC.

This clonotype came up a few times. The chain joins TRBV20-1 to TRBJ2-7; tentative D call: TRBD1 (6 bases). V was pared by 6 bases and J by 5 bases, with 14 bases between. CDR3 size: 12 residues. Germline loops: CDR1 DFQATT, CDR2 SNEGSKA (reference sequence). CDR3 nucleotide sequence: TGCAGTGCGACGGGCAGGGGCGACGAGCAGTACTTC. This sequence encodes CSATGRGDEQYF.